A single sample gave rise to the 30 T cell receptor beta chains below, sequenced in a study of molecular identifiers for immune sequencing clone quantification. TCRdb used MiXCR to reprocess the PCR reads, holding one entry per CDR3 protein. Of tens of thousands of distinct CDR3 sequences listed, about a sixth are singletons. Source material: naive CD8+ T cells from blood, with Jurkat cell RNA spiked in. This sample's subset: FACS-sorted CD8+CD4-CCR7+CD45RA+ naive T cells. These receptors all come from a human donor in good health. Some libraries in this study had Jurkat cell RNA spiked in.

This clonotype was counted at least ten times. Compared with germline, one end of the junction differs, possibly owing to a read error. V gene TRBV10-3 combines with J gene TRBJ2-3; D is undetermined. The CDR3 is made up of 11 amino acids. Looked up from germline, CDR1 is ENHRY and CDR2 is SYGVKD. CDR3 bases: TGTGCCTCACAAACAACAGATACGCAGTATTTC. It is translated as CASQTTDTQYF.

This clonotype appeared many times. A read error may account for a junction end that differs from germline. The chain has TRBV7-9 and TRBJ2-1; D possibly corresponds to TRBD2 (5 bases). Germline V CDR1 and CDR2: SEHNR, FQNEAQ (reference sequence). The CDR3 loop spans 15 amino acids. The DNA for the CDR3 is TGTGCTAGCAGGCCCCGGGAACTAATGCCTAATGAGCAGTTCTTC. Its translation: CASRPRELMPNEQFF.

In its sample, this clonotype was seen many times. The chain joins TRBV27 to TRBJ1-2; 7 bases line up with TRBD1. The CDR3 runs 16 residues. Germline trimming cut 5 bases from V and 4 bases from J; bases unmatched to any gene: 13. CDR1 is MNHEY, CDR2 SMNVEV, per germline (reference sequence). In DNA, the CDR3 is TGTGCCAGCAGTCCCAAGGGGGCTTTCCGGAGCTATGGCTACACCTTC. Protein sequence: CASSPKGAFRSYGYTF.

This clonotype was observed many times. The chain carries TRBV7-6 and TRBJ2-2; 9 bases match TRBD2. This CDR3 contains 15 residues. The V segment lost 4 bases and the J segment 8 bases; nucleotides outside the gene matches: 8. In germline, CDR1 is SGHVS, CDR2 FNYEAQ. The CDR3 DNA reads as TGTGCCAGCAGCTCGGGACTAGCCGGTATAGGGGAGCTGTTTTTT. Its protein is CASSSGLAGIGELFF.

This clonotype was observed a handful of times. The chain recombines TRBV12-3 or TRBV12-4 with TRBJ2-7, with 9 positions matching TRBD2. This CDR3 has 14 residues. V lost 5 bases, J lost 4 bases, and 6 bases stayed unmatched. CDR3: CASSPTSGRYEQYF. DNA for the CDR3: TGTGCCAGCAGTCCGACTAGCGGACGTTACGAGCAGTACTTC.

This clonotype turned up a few times. The chain employs TRBV30 and TRBJ2-5; 9 nucleotides line up with TRBD2. The CDR3 length is 16 residues. CDR1 GTSNPN and CDR2 SVGIG come from the germline V gene (reference sequence). J lost 5 bases, V lost 1 base, and 11 bases had no gene match. The CDR3 DNA is TGTGCCTGGAGTGGCGGTAGCGGGAGTTTCCGCGAGACCCAGTACTTC. Amino acid sequence: CAWSGGSGSFRETQYF.

There are many counts of this clonotype. V is TRBV24-1 and J is TRBJ2-2, with 7 bases identical to TRBD2. From germline, CDR1 is KGHDR and CDR2 SFDVKD. This CDR3 comprises 14 residues. V shed 7 bases, J shed 0 bases, and the junction held 1 base outside the gene matches. CDR3 protein: CATRAGTNTGELFF. The CDR3 coding sequence is TGTGCCACCAGAGCGGGAACGAACACCGGGGAGCTGTTTTTT.

This clonotype was seen many times. J is TRBJ1-1 and V is TRBV19, with 7 positions matching TRBD1. The germline V gene has CDR1 LNHDA and CDR2 SQIVND (reference sequence). The V gene end was trimmed by 7 bases and the J gene end by 6 bases; junction bases not matched to a gene: 14. CDR3 length: 15 amino acids. CDR3 nucleotide sequence: TGTGCCAGTATGATAGACAGGGAGGAACTGTCTGAAGCTTTCTTT. It specifies CASMIDREELSEAFF.

This clonotype rates as medium-sized (0.01 to 0.1%). The chain recombines TRBV4-1 with TRBJ1-1; no firm D call. This CDR3 comprises 14 residues. V dropped 2 bases and J dropped 5 bases, with 12 bases sitting between them. Germline CDR1 and CDR2: MGHRA and YSYEKL. The CDR3 bases are TGCGCCAGCAGCCAACCCGCGGGTCAAACTGAAGCTTTCTTT. Translation gives CASSQPAGQTEAFF.

This chain links TRBV5-1 with TRBJ2-1, with TRBD2 as a possible D gene (6 bases). Trimming took off 1 base at V and 7 bases at J, with 24 bases between the two ends. The CDR3 is 18 amino acids. The germline V gene encodes CDR1 SGHRS and CDR2 YFSETQ. The CDR3: CASSLYGSTGVGTNEQFF. CDR3 DNA sequence: TGCGCCAGCAGCTTGTACGGTTCTACGGGAGTCGGTACGAATGAGCAGTTCTTC.

The chain links TRBV11-2 to TRBJ2-3; D gene uncertain. CDR1 and CDR2 (germline): SGHAT, FQNNGV. The V and J ends lost 6 bases and 6 bases respectively, with 7 bases between them. This CDR3 is built from 11 residues. The CDR3 sequence: CASSKGDTQYF. The CDR3 nucleotides read TGTGCCAGCAGTAAGGGTGATACGCAGTATTTT.

Many counts were recorded for this clonotype. The gene calls are TRBV7-8 and TRBJ1-5; D is perhaps TRBD1 (5 bases). Trimming removed 1 base at V and 4 bases at J, with 11 bases between. Germline V gene data show CDR1 as SGHVS and CDR2 as FQNEAQ. The CDR3 loop spans 15 amino acids. The CDR3 bases are TGTGCCAGCAGCTTAGGTCCAGGGTTGAATCAGCCCCAGCATTTT. Encoded protein: CASSLGPGLNQPQHF.

This clonotype was observed a single time. Mismatch with germline at one junction end may stem from a read error. V gene TRBV4-1 combines with J gene TRBJ2-3; 12 bases align to TRBD1. The germline CDR1 and CDR2 sequences are MGHRA and YSYEKL. The CDR3 is 23 amino acids. CDR3 DNA sequence: TGCGCCAGCAGCCAAGATCGGGGAGGTGTCGGGACAGGGGGCAAGTGGGTTACAGATACGCAGTGTTTT. Its translation: CASSQDRGGVGTGGKWVTDTQCF.

This clonotype appeared many times. The genes are TRBV10-2 and TRBJ2-3, with 9 nucleotides matching TRBD2. Germline CDR1 and CDR2: WSHSY and SAAADI. The trim removed 0 bases at V and 10 bases at J, leaving 8 bases unmatched. This CDR3 comprises 15 residues. The CDR3 spells CASSESISGSGAQYF. For the CDR3, the DNA is TGCGCCAGCAGTGAGTCGATTAGCGGGAGTGGTGCGCAGTATTTT.

In its sample, this clonotype was seen a few times. A much larger clone differs by one base, so this may be a read error. The CDR3 spells CVSSSPASGDYEQYF. The DNA for the CDR3 is TGTGTCAGCAGCTCACCCGCTAGCGGGGACTACGAGCAGTACTTC. The rearrangement joins TRBV11-3 to TRBJ2-7, with 9 bases aligning to TRBD2. The CDR3 loop spans 15 amino acids. Germline loops: CDR1 SGHNT, CDR2 YENEEA.

Details on this clonotype: With a much larger clone just one base away, this may be a read error. V and J are TRBV27 and TRBJ1-6, with D perhaps TRBD1 (6 bases). Germline loops: CDR1 MNHEY, CDR2 SMNVEV (reference sequence). The CDR3 runs 15 residues. The germline V and J ends were trimmed by 1 base and 16 bases, with 20 bases remaining between them. The CDR3 DNA is TGTGCCAGCAGTTTATACGGGACAAACCCCCGGGAGCTCCACTTT. It translates to CASSLYGTNPRELHF.

This clonotype was recorded at least ten times. The chain couples TRBV27 to TRBJ2-7; 9 positions match TRBD2. Germline V gene sequence: CDR1 MNHEY, CDR2 SMNVEV (reference sequence). Trimming removed 6 bases from V and 3 bases from J; junction bases left unmatched: 3. This CDR3 has 13 amino acids. CDR3 loop: CASSLAGHYEQYF. As DNA, the CDR3 is TGTGCCAGCAGCCTAGCGGGGCACTACGAGCAGTACTTC.

In this sample, this clonotype turned up a few times. The J gene is TRBJ1-5, the V gene TRBV27; 7 nucleotides align to TRBD1. The CDR3 runs to 14 residues. The J segment lost 6 bases and the V segment lost 6 bases, leaving 8 bases of the junction unmatched. Looked up from germline, CDR1 is MNHEY and CDR2 is SMNVEV (reference sequence). CDR3 in amino acids: CASSRQGPFQPQHF. For the CDR3, the DNA is TGTGCCAGCAGCAGACAGGGCCCGTTTCAGCCCCAGCATTTT.

Worth noting for this clonotype: This may be a read error, as it is one base from a much larger clone. This rearrangement joins TRBV19 to TRBJ1-2; D is unresolved. Germline V CDR1 and CDR2: LNHDA, SQIVND (reference sequence). CDR3 size: 13 residues. The CDR3 protein is CASSIGPAGGYAF. CDR3 nucleotide sequence: TGTGCCAGTAGTATAGGTCCGGCCGGAGGCTACGCCTTC.

Concerning this clonotype: One base away lies a much larger clone, so this may be a sequencing read error. This chain links TRBV19 with TRBJ1-2; no definite D call. There are 10 residues in the CDR3. Germline V lookup: CDR1 LNHDA, CDR2 SQIVND (reference sequence). This CDR3 reads CASSSSRVYF. The DNA of the CDR3 is TGTGCCAGTAGCTCCAGCCGGGTCTACTTC.

This clonotype has a count of ten or more. The V gene is TRBV30, the J gene TRBJ1-5; TRBD1 might be the D (5 bases). CDR1 is GTSNPN, CDR2 SVGIG, per germline (reference sequence). This CDR3 is 15 amino acids long. Trimming took off 2 bases at V and 4 bases at J, with 15 bases between the two ends. CDR3 residues: CAWSHYTGANQPQHF. The CDR3 coding sequence is TGTGCCTGGAGTCACTATACCGGGGCAAATCAGCCCCAGCATTTT.

This rearrangement joins TRBV12-3 or TRBV12-4 to TRBJ2-1; the match to TRBD2 covers 11 bases. The CDR3 loop spans 17 amino acids. V was pared by 5 bases and J by 0 bases, with 6 bases of the junction left unmatched. CDR3 nucleotides: TGTGCCAGCAGTGCGGGACTAGCGGAAAGCTCCTACAATGAGCAGTTCTTC. Translating it yields CASSAGLAESSYNEQFF.

This clonotype was observed at least ten times. The chain carries TRBV28 and TRBJ1-1; D gene unclear. V was pared by 0 bases and J by 2 bases, with 4 bases between. CDR3 length equals 13 residues. Germline CDR1 is MDHEN and CDR2 is SYDVKM. The CDR3 loop reads CASSLWGNTEAFF. In DNA, the CDR3 is TGTGCCAGCAGTTTATGGGGTAACACTGAAGCTTTCTTT.

This clonotype was seen many times. V is TRBV10-1 and J is TRBJ2-7; D might be TRBD1 or TRBD2, each matching 5 bases. V lost 0 bases and J lost 3, with 9 bases in between. The CDR3 loop spans 14 amino acids. Germline CDR1 is WNHNN and CDR2 is SYGVQD (reference sequence). The CDR3 nucleotides are TGCGCCAGCAGTGAGTCCGGGGCTATCTACGAGCAGTACTTC. Protein product: CASSESGAIYEQYF.

This clonotype was detected ten times or more. The chain couples TRBV4-1 to TRBJ1-2; TRBD1 is a possible D gene (5 bases). Trimming left V 0 bases short and J 7 bases short, with 27 bases between. CDR1 is MGHRA and CDR2 is YSYEKL in the germline V gene. The CDR3 has 19 amino acids. For the CDR3, the DNA is TGCGCCAGCAGCCAAGATGATTCTATGAGCCTGGGGGACCACGGTGGCTACACCTTC. Translated: CASSQDDSMSLGDHGGYTF.

This clonotype has a count of ten or more. The V gene is TRBV7-9, the J gene TRBJ2-2; D gene unclear. This CDR3 has 14 amino acids. V lost 5 bases and J 6 bases, leaving 13 bases between the germline ends. Germline CDR1 is SEHNR and CDR2 is FQNEAQ (reference sequence). Here the CDR3 DNA reads TGTGCCAGCAGCCTTTTGGAGACGTCCGGGGAGCTGTTTTTT. Amino acids: CASSLLETSGELFF.

Comment on this clonotype: A read error may explain this, as a much larger clone is one base away. Lacking the conserved final phenylalanine or tryptophan, this CDR3 likely reflects a read error. The rearrangement links TRBV15 to TRBJ1-1; no clear D. This CDR3 region has 14 residues. In germline, CDR1 is LNHNV, CDR2 YYDKDF (reference sequence). V gave up 7 bases and J gave up 0 bases, with 12 bases separating them. In DNA form, the CDR3 reads TGTGCCACCACCGCCGGCAGGATGAACACTGAAGCTTTCCTT. It specifies CATTAGRMNTEAFL.

Many counts were recorded for this clonotype. The V call is TRBV28, the J call TRBJ1-5; D might be TRBD1 (6 bases). CDR1 is MDHEN, CDR2 SYDVKM, per germline. The CDR3 consists of 15 residues. Trimming removed 4 bases from V and 4 bases from J, with 14 bases in between. The CDR3, as DNA: TGTGCCAGCAGTTCCCTCCGACAGGCTAATCAGCCCCAGCATTTT. It translates to CASSSLRQANQPQHF.

Details on this clonotype: With a much larger clone just one base away, this may be a read error. The genes are TRBV6-5 and TRBJ2-7, with 9 bases matching TRBD2. Germline V CDR1 and CDR2: MNHEY, SVGAGI. The CDR3 has 16 amino acids. CDR3 coding DNA: TGTGCCAGCAGTTACGACATAGCGGGAGTTTCCTACGAGCGGTACTTC. As protein: CASSYDIAGVSYERYF.

This clonotype was observed at least ten times. V usage is TRBV6-5 and J usage is TRBJ2-3; D is tentatively TRBD1 or TRBD2 (6 bases each). Germline loops: CDR1 MNHEY, CDR2 SVGAGI. The CDR3 is 17 amino acids. V lost 0 bases and J 2 bases, leaving 15 bases between the germline ends. CDR3: CASSYSRVRGPTDTQYF. CDR3 coding DNA: TGTGCCAGCAGTTACTCGAGGGTCCGGGGGCCCACAGATACGCAGTATTTT.